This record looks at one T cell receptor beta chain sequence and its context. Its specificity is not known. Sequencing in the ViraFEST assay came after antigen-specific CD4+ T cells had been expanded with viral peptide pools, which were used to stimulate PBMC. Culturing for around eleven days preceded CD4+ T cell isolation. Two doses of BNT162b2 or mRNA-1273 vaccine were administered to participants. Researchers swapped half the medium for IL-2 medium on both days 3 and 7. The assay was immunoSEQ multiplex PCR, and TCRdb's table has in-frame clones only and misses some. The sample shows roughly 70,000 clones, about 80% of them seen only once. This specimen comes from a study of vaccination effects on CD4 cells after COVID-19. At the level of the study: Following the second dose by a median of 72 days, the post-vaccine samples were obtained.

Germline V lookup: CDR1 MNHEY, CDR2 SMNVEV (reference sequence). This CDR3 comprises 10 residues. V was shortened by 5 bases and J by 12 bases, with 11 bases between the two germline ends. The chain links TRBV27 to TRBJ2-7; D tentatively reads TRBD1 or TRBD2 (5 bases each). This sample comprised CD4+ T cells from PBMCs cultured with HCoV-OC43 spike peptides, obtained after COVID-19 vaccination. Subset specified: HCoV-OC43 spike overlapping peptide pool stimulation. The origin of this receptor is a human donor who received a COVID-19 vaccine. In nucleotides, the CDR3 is TGTGCCAGCAGTACCGGGACGGGGTACGTC. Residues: CASSTGTGYV.